One sample yielded the 20 T cell receptor beta chains listed below, sequenced in a study of blood T cells in healthy people across ages (dated by TCRdb to about 2015). The library was produced with 5' RACE. The sequencer listed for this sample is Illumina HiSeq 2500. A second PCR of about 6 to 12 cycles was performed with a sample-barcoded 5' primer and a J-beta primer mix. The public reads were reprocessed in TCRdb via fastp at Q25 and MiXCR, keeping in-frame beta chains. Merged by CDR3 protein, the rows form single entries marked with the most common genes and DNA. In all, the sample holds about 1,500,000 distinct CDR3 sequences, and roughly 45% of those were seen once. The ten largest clonotypes hold approximately 7.9% of the sample. Sequenced: blood. All receptors come from a young woman in good health.

J is TRBJ1-2 and V is TRBV27; 11 nucleotides match TRBD1. Germline V gene lookup returns CDR1 MNHEY and CDR2 SMNVEV (reference sequence). The V gene end was trimmed by 8 bases and the J gene end by 7 bases; junction bases not matched to a gene: 6. The CDR3 contains 13 residues. The DNA for the CDR3 is TGTGCCAGCGGGGACAGGGGGGACGGTGGCTACACCTTC. It translates to CASGDRGDGGYTF.

This clonotype occurred a few times. The chain carries TRBV15 and TRBJ2-3, with TRBD2 matching 7 bases. Trimming removed 4 bases from V and 2 bases from J; junction bases left unmatched: 6. The CDR3 is made up of 15 amino acids. Germline loops: CDR1 LNHNV, CDR2 YYDKDF (reference sequence). The CDR3 reads CATSNKRGYTDTQYF. CDR3 DNA sequence: TGTGCCACCAGCAATAAGCGGGGTTACACAGATACGCAGTATTTT.

V usage is TRBV20-1 and J usage is TRBJ2-1; tentative D call: TRBD1 (6 bases). V dropped 6 bases and J dropped 9 bases, with 24 bases sitting between them. Germline loops: CDR1 DFQATT, CDR2 SNEGSKA (reference sequence). CDR3 length equals 15 residues. The CDR3 sequence is CSARGLGTSPSEQFF. Written as DNA, the CDR3 is TGCAGTGCGAGGGGGTTAGGTACCTCACCCAGTGAGCAGTTCTTC.

The rearrangement links TRBV2 to TRBJ2-7; D tentatively reads TRBD1 or TRBD2 (6 bases each). The germline V and J ends were trimmed by 7 bases and 0 bases, with 13 bases remaining between them. Looked up from germline, CDR1 is SNHLY and CDR2 is FYNNEI. This CDR3 spans 14 amino acids. For the CDR3, the DNA is TGTGCCAGCATAGGGGGGTATAGCTCCTACGAGCAGTACTTC. Translation gives CASIGGYSSYEQYF.

This chain links TRBV5-1 with TRBJ2-7; 8 positions agree with TRBD1. V shed 4 bases and J 7 bases; nucleotides not matched to a gene: 13. CDR1 and CDR2 from the germline V gene are SGHRS and YFSETQ. This CDR3 has 15 residues. CDR3: CASSPGQGTPLEQYF. CDR3 nucleotides: TGCGCCAGCAGCCCAGGACAGGGTACCCCCTTGGAGCAGTACTTC.

The chain links TRBV20-1 to TRBJ2-1; weak D call: TRBD2 (5 bases). Trimming stripped 6 bases from V and 8 bases from J, with 11 bases between. The CDR3 is 11 amino acids. Germline V gene sequence: CDR1 DFQATT, CDR2 SNEGSKA (reference sequence). Here the CDR3 reads CSARTADEQFF. CDR3 sequence (DNA): TGCAGTGCCAGGACTGCGGATGAGCAGTTCTTC.

The rearrangement joins TRBV7-2 to TRBJ1-5; 7 bases are a match to TRBD1. V lost 5 bases and J lost 0; bases outside the gene matches: 7. Germline V lookup: CDR1 SGHTA, CDR2 FQGNSA. The CDR3 runs to 16 residues. CDR3 in amino acids: CASSARGTSSNQPQHF. The CDR3 region has the DNA TGTGCCAGCAGCGCCAGGGGGACGTCTAGCAATCAGCCCCAGCATTTT. The whole variable domain, filled in from reference TRBV7-2 and TRBJ1-5, reads GAGVSQSPSNKVTEKGKDVELRCDPISGHTALYWYRQSLGQGLEFLIYFQGNSAPDKSGLPSDRFSAERTGGSVSTLTIQRTQQEDSAVYLCASSARGTSSNQPQHFGDGTRLSIL.

The gene calls are TRBV6-6 and TRBJ1-2; D call uncertain. Germline CDR1 is MNHNY and CDR2 is SVGAGI (reference sequence). The CDR3 contains 13 residues. The V end lost 0 bases, the J end lost 5 bases, and 7 bases lay between the germline ends. CDR3 residues: CASSYSEGYGYTF. Written as DNA, the CDR3 is TGTGCCAGCAGTTACTCTGAGGGTTATGGCTACACCTTC.

This clonotype turned up a few times. The J gene is TRBJ1-5, the V gene TRBV12-3 or TRBV12-4; 10 bases agree with TRBD1. Unmatched junction bases numbered 8, after V lost 3 bases and J lost 6 bases. This CDR3 is 16 amino acids long. CDR3 residues: CASSLAGTGATQPQHF. The CDR3 DNA sequence: TGTGCCAGCAGTTTGGCCGGGACAGGGGCCACTCAGCCCCAGCATTTT.

This chain joins TRBV12-3 or TRBV12-4 and TRBJ1-6; 8 bases fit TRBD1. This CDR3 is 14 amino acids long. J gave up 7 bases and V 7 bases, and 6 bases lay outside the gene matches. CDR3 residues: CASKYQGANSPLHF. CDR3 nucleotides: TGTGCCAGCAAGTATCAGGGGGCGAATTCACCCCTCCACTTT.

V is TRBV20-1 and J is TRBJ1-5; TRBD1 might be the D (5 bases). Germline CDR1 is DFQATT and CDR2 is SNEGSKA (reference sequence). The length of the CDR3 is 14 residues. Trimming shortened V by 5 bases and J by 0 bases, and 11 bases separated the two germline ends. CDR3 in DNA: TGCAGTGCTCTGCAGGGATATAGCAATCAGCCCCAGCATTTT. As protein: CSALQGYSNQPQHF.

The chain recombines TRBV14 with TRBJ2-7; 8 bases match TRBD2. The CDR3 sequence is 14 residues long. J was trimmed by 3 bases and V by 4 bases; bases with no gene match: 5. The germline CDR1 and CDR2 sequences are SGHDN and FVKESK. In DNA, the CDR3 is TGTGCCAGCAGCCCGGACCTAGCGGGCTACGAGCAGTACTTC. As protein: CASSPDLAGYEQYF.

This clonotype was observed a few times. V is TRBV20-1 and J is TRBJ2-5; 12 positions agree with TRBD1. Germline V lookup: CDR1 DFQATT, CDR2 SNEGSKA (reference sequence). There are 12 residues in the CDR3. V was pared by 6 bases and J by 7 bases, with 3 bases of the junction left unmatched. CDR3 protein: CSAGQGATTQYF. The CDR3 DNA reads as TGCAGTGCGGGACAGGGGGCGACGACCCAGTACTTC.

The CDR3 DNA reads as TGCAGTGCTAGAGATCCAGGACAGGGGGTCGGTTACGAGCAGTACTTC. As protein: CSARDPGQGVGYEQYF. The chain joins TRBV20-1 to TRBJ2-7, with 10 bases matching TRBD1. The V segment lost 0 bases and the J segment 4 bases; nucleotides outside the gene matches: 9. The CDR3 runs to 16 residues. Per germline, CDR1 DFQATT and CDR2 SNEGSKA (reference sequence).

J is TRBJ1-2 and V is TRBV12-3 or TRBV12-4; D possibly corresponds to TRBD1 (5 bases). The V and J ends lost 1 base and 6 bases respectively, with 21 bases between them. The CDR3 loop spans 17 amino acids. CDR3 region: CASSLGPPTTGQNGYTF. CDR3 DNA sequence: TGTGCCAGCAGTTTAGGTCCCCCAACTACAGGACAAAATGGCTACACCTTC.

The gene calls are TRBV2 and TRBJ2-5, with 8 nucleotides matching TRBD1. CDR3 length equals 13 residues. The V and J ends lost 1 base and 13 bases, in that order; junction bases with no gene match: 8. In germline, CDR1 is SNHLY, CDR2 FYNNEI. Here the CDR3 reads CASSEENVGTGYF. The CDR3, as DNA: TGTGCCAGCAGTGAAGAGAACGTGGGGACAGGGTACTTC.

The V gene is TRBV20-1, the J gene TRBJ2-7; D remains ambiguous. The CDR3 totals 12 residues. V was cut by 3 bases and J by 3 bases, with 9 bases left in between. Germline CDR1 DFQATT, CDR2 SNEGSKA (reference sequence). DNA for the CDR3: TGCAGTGCTAGTAGAGTTTTCTACGAGCAGTACTTC. Its protein product is CSASRVFYEQYF.

This clonotype showed up just a few times. This chain connects TRBV2 to TRBJ1-5; the D gene is possibly TRBD1 (5 bases). Trimming cost V 2 bases and J 9 bases, with 14 bases left between them. The CDR3 has 14 amino acids. Germline loops: CDR1 SNHLY, CDR2 FYNNEI. The CDR3 nucleotides are TGTGCCAGCAGTGAAAGGGAAGGGGATACGCCCCAGCATTTT. Its protein product is CASSEREGDTPQHF. The entire variable domain, with the rest obtained from reference TRBV2 and TRBJ1-5, is as follows: EPEVTQTPSHQVTQMGQEVILRCVPISNHLYFYWYRQILGQKVEFLVSFYNNEISEKSEIFDDQFSVERPDGSNFTLKIRSTKLEDSAMYFCASSEREGDTPQHFGDGTRLSIL.

Regarding this clonotype: Relative to the germline gene, one junction end is altered; a read error may explain this. V and J are TRBV2 and TRBJ2-5, with TRBD2 matching over 7 bases. CDR1 SNHLY and CDR2 FYNNEI come from the germline V gene. The CDR3 extends over 14 amino acids. This chain's CDR3 is CVSRLGGSGETQYF. The CDR3 coding sequence is TGTGTCAGCAGGTTGGGCGGGAGCGGGGAGACCCAGTACTTC.

The table lists this clonotype with a few counts. The chain employs TRBV2 and TRBJ2-4, with TRBD1 as a possible D gene (5 bases). Germline V CDR1 and CDR2: SNHLY, FYNNEI. Trimming stripped 4 bases from V and 0 bases from J, with 7 bases between. This CDR3 is built from 14 residues. The CDR3 loop reads CASSGGLAKNIQYF. The CDR3 coding sequence is TGTGCCAGCAGTGGGGGCTTAGCCAAAAACATTCAGTACTTC.